This entry lists 3 T cell receptor beta chains sequenced from one sample in a study of early T cells in non-severe SARS-CoV-2 infection. TCRdb independently ran MiXCR on the 5' RACE reads; one entry per CDR3 protein. Seen here are 45,000 to 60,000 distinct CDR3 sequences, 7.7% observed once, and the top ten hold 3% to 4%. Material for sequencing was whole blood. Receptor source: an adult who was a healthcare worker with PCR-confirmed SARS-CoV-2 infection or an uninfected control (not recorded which).

This clonotype was seen repeatedly, ten times or more. This chain connects TRBV12-3 or TRBV12-4 to TRBJ2-3, with 14 bases aligning to TRBD2. The CDR3 consists of 17 residues. V dropped 5 bases and J dropped 6; count of bases not matched to a gene: 10. DNA of the CDR3: TGTGCCAGCAGTATACGACTAGCGGGAGGGCGCGGCGATACGCAGTATTTT. Protein product: CASSIRLAGGRGDTQYF.

The table lists this clonotype with a few counts. The chain recombines TRBV7-8 with TRBJ2-1, with 9 bases identical to TRBD2. Looked up from germline, CDR1 is SGHVS and CDR2 is FQNEAQ. This CDR3 spans 14 amino acids. V shed 5 bases, J shed 3 bases, and the junction held 2 bases outside the gene matches. The CDR3 protein is CASSVSGGYNEQFF. The CDR3 DNA reads TGTGCCAGCAGCGTTAGCGGGGGCTACAATGAGCAGTTCTTC.

This clonotype was observed a handful of times. The V gene is TRBV3-1, the J gene TRBJ2-7; D gene ambiguous. The V and J ends lost 0 bases and 6 bases respectively, with 15 bases between them. CDR3 length: 15 amino acids. Germline CDR1 is LGHDT and CDR2 is YNNKEL (reference sequence). The CDR3 region has the DNA TGTGCCAGCAGCCAAGATCAAACCGGCGCCCCCGAGCAGTACTTC. This sequence encodes CASSQDQTGAPEQYF.